This TCR beta chain emerged from a study of shared clonotypes between healthy human individuals. Trimming shortened V by 1 base and J by 2 bases, and 10 bases separated the two germline ends. Germline loops: CDR1 SGHVS, CDR2 FQNEAQ. The CDR3 is made up of 15 amino acids. Produced via immunoSEQ multiplex PCR; TCRdb's table is partial and in-frame only. The table includes 1 million to 1.2 million clones, about 80% detected once. This TCR was sampled from a man aged 18 to 30 in good health. Some clones in this sample may be carry-over from other donors' samples. The chain has TRBV7-8 and TRBJ2-3; no firm D call. Material: memory CD4+ T cells from PBMCs. Stated subset: CD45RA-negative fraction. Here the CDR3 DNA reads TGTGCCAGCAGCTTAGGGGCTGATTACACAGATACGCAGTATTTT. Translation gives CASSLGADYTDTQYF.